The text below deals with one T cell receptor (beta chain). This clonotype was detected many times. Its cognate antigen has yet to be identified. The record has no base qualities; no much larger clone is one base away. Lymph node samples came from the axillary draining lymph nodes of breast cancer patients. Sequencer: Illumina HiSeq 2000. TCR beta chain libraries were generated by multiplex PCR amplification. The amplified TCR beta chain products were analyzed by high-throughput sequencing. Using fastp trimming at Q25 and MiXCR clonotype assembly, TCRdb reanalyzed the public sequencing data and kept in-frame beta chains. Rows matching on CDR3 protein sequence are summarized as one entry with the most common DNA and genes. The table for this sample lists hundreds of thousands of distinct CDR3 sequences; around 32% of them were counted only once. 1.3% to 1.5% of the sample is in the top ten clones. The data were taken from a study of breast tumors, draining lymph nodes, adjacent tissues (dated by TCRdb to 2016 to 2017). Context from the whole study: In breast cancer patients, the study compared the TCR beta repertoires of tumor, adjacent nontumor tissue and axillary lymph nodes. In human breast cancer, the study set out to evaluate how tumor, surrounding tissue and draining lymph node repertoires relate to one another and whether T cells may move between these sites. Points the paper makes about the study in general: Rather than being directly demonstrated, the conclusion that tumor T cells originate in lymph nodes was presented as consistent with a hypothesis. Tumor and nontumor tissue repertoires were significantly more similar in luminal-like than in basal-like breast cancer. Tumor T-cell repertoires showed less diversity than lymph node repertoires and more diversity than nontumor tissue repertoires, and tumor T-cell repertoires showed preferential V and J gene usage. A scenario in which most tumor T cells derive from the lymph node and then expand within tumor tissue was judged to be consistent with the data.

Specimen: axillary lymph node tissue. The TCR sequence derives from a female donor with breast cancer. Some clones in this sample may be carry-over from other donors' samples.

CDR3 region: CASSQDRTPSNEQYF. The DNA is TGTGCCAGCAGCCAGGACAGGACCCCTAGTAACGAGCAGTACTTC. The rearrangement joined TRBV7-6 to TRBJ2-7; TRBD1 fits 7 bases in the junction. The CDR3 starts with the cysteine, ends with the phenylalanine, and has 15 residues. The kept DNA is CDR3 alone, 45 bases in frame from the first base. The germline V and J ends show losses of 5 bases and 5 bases respectively, and no gene match explains 12 bases of the junction. CDR1 and CDR2, looked up from the germline V gene, are SGHVS and FNYEAQ.